Listed below are T cell receptor beta chains from one sample, sequenced in a study of human versus mouse CDR3 diversity and MHC coevolution. Some clones are missing from TCRdb's copy, which holds only in-frame ones; the method was immunoSEQ multiplex PCR. The sample holds approximately 81,000 clones; 85% to 95% are singletons and the top ten take 1.3% to 1.5%. The specimen was naive CD4+ T cells from blood. All receptors derive from a person aged 30 to 69 in good health. Both conserved end residues are part of each CDR3.

v_call	j_call	cdr3_aa
TRBV19	TRBJ2-1	CASSPTSGGIGSYNEQFF
TRBV10-2	TRBJ1-1	CASSESADTEAFF
TRBV7-6	TRBJ2-7	CASSRTNSYEQYF
TRBV6-1	TRBJ1-1	CASTGQVNTEAFF
TRBV7-2	TRBJ2-7	CASSFRGQAYEQYF
TRBV27	TRBJ1-2	CASSPGQFFGYTF
TRBV11-3	TRBJ2-2	CASSKSGAATGELFF
TRBV27	TRBJ2-1	CASSRTGPGGGDEQFF
TRBV5-1	TRBJ2-1	CASSPGTGVGNEQFF
TRBV6-1	TRBJ1-2	CASSESGTGGGYGYTF
TRBV15	TRBJ2-3	CATSRDTGTDTQYF
TRBV7-2	TRBJ2-7	CASSSQGYEQYF
TRBV6-5	TRBJ1-1	CASSYSGGEAFF
TRBV28	TRBJ1-5	CASSPSHGQISNQPQHF
TRBV7-2	TRBJ1-6	CASSRREAGVYNSPLHF
TRBV5-1	TRBJ2-7	CASSPGTSPEDEQYF
TRBV7-3	TRBJ1-1	CASSSQGALATEAFF
TRBV29-1	TRBJ1-5	CSVAKGGNQPQHF
TRBV19	TRBJ1-2	CASSSDRGYGYTF
TRBV19	TRBJ1-4	CASSIFGTGGEKLFF
TRBV19	TRBJ1-1	CASSLTRDTEAFF
TRBV7-9	TRBJ1-1	CASSFFRVTEAFF
TRBV25-1	TRBJ1-6	CASRSPGHQRDSPLHF
TRBV5-5	TRBJ1-2	CASSFEVGSYGYTF
TRBV7-2	TRBJ1-4	CASSLGLDRNEKLFF
TRBV10-2	TRBJ1-5	CASSQTGGARQPQHF
TRBV10-1	TRBJ2-7	CATLTGNPAYEQYF
TRBV6-5	TRBJ2-7	CASSYAGVAESYEQYF
TRBV27	TRBJ2-4	CASSLTEIKNIQYF
TRBV9	TRBJ2-4	CASSAEGAVENIQYF
TRBV9	TRBJ1-5	CASSVGIRGDQPQHF
TRBV7-3	TRBJ2-5	CASSASSGAGETQYF
TRBV7-2	TRBJ1-2	CASTRGGQGSYGYTF
TRBV5-1	TRBJ2-3	CASSSAPGQRTDTQYF
TRBV19	.	CASSISQGLSYEQYF
TRBV7-3	TRBJ1-1	CASSLTIGGNTEAFF
TRBV6-6	TRBJ1-5	CASSLTGDRNQPQHF
TRBV6-5	TRBJ1-1	CASTQALRGVAEAFF
TRBV27	TRBJ2-7	CASSPGDRVNEQYF
TRBV19	TRBJ2-7	CASSPRRQTYEQYF
TRBV9	TRBJ2-7	CASSVDGAGRDEQYF
TRBV5-1	TRBJ2-7	CASSHQGANEQYF
TRBV5-6	TRBJ2-7	CASSSTGVEQYF
TRBV4-1	TRBJ1-4	CASSQDDRGTNEKLFF
TRBV27	TRBJ1-4	CASSTQGVRGKLFF
TRBV18	TRBJ2-7	CASSPRGVGYYEQYF
TRBV5-4	TRBJ1-5	CASSAGGQPQHF
TRBV11-2	TRBJ2-7	CASSPQGGRSYEQHF
TRBV25-1	TRBJ2-1	CASSRGQSNEQFF
TRBV9	TRBJ2-7	CASSVVGTASYEQYF
TRBV19	TRBJ1-2	CASSPQDSSNYGYTF